Listed below are T cell receptor beta chains from one sample, sequenced in a study of T cells in Graves' hyperthyroidism and ophthalmopathy. TCRdb reanalysed the multiplex PCR reads using MiXCR and keeps one entry per CDR3 protein. The sample has roughly 250,000 distinct CDR3 sequences; about 20% are singletons. The sample consisted of blood. Every receptor here comes from a man aged 30 to 39 with Graves' ophthalmopathy. Both conserved end residues are part of each CDR3. D genes are given only for firm matches. Clone sizes are given selectively: once, few, many, or a class where the clone is expanded.

d_call j_call v_call clone_size cdr3_aa cdr3_nt
TRBD1 TRBJ1-5 TRBV2 many CASRRDRQPQHF TGTGCCAGCAGAAGGGACAGGCAGCCCCAGCATTTT
TRBD1 TRBJ1-5 TRBV28 many CASSSYDRAVDNQPQHF TGTGCCAGCAGCTCCTACGACAGGGCTGTGGACAATCAGCCCCAGCATTTT
- TRBJ1-6 TRBV11-2 - CASSLEVNSPLHF TGTGCCAGCAGCTTAGAGGTGAATTCACCCCTCCACTTT
TRBD2 TRBJ2-2 TRBV6-2/TRBV6-3 - CATVAGGLDTGELFF TGTGCCACGGTAGCGGGGGGGCTCGACACCGGGGAGCTGTTTTTT
TRBD1 TRBJ2-7 TRBV7-6 many CASSQTGPSYEQYF TGTGCCAGCAGTCAGACAGGGCCCTCCTACGAGCAGTACTTC
TRBD2 TRBJ2-3 TRBV11-2 - CASSTRGSGSRADTQYF TGTGCCAGCAGCACCCGCGGTAGCGGGAGCAGGGCAGATACGCAGTATTTT
- TRBJ2-1 TRBV5-8 - CASSSGLDRWINEGYNEQFF TGTGCCAGCAGTTCCGGGCTAGACCGGTGGATCAACGAGGGCTACAATGAGCAGTTCTTC
TRBD1 TRBJ2-3 TRBV27 - CASRDRVTDTQYF TGTGCCAGCCGGGACAGGGTCACAGATACGCAGTATTTT
- TRBJ1-1 TRBV6-1 - CASSARDIKTEAFF TGTGCCAGCAGTGCACGGGACATTAAAACTGAAGCTTTCTTT
- TRBJ1-1 TRBV19 - CASKGPGNTEAFF TGTGCCAGTAAAGGCCCAGGGAACACTGAAGCTTTCTTT
- TRBJ2-1 TRBV2 - CASEDIANDEQFF TGTGCCAGCGAAGACATAGCGAATGATGAGCAGTTCTTC
- TRBJ2-5 TRBV10-3 - CAISDSGRETQYF TGTGCCATCAGTGACTCGGGCCGGGAGACCCAGTACTTC
- TRBJ1-5 TRBV6-2/TRBV6-3 - CASSVGGWNQPQHF TGTGCCAGCAGTGTGGGGGGCTGGAATCAGCCCCAGCATTTT
TRBD2 TRBJ2-5 TRBV20-1 - CSARDRLAGGPRETQYF TGCAGTGCTAGAGATCGGCTAGCGGGAGGGCCAAGGGAGACCCAGTACTTC
- TRBJ1-1 TRBV15 few CATSRSNTGNTEAFF TGTGCCACCAGCAGATCTAATACAGGGAACACTGAAGCTTTCTTT
- TRBJ2-1 TRBV29-1 few CSVELVYNEQFF TGCAGCGTTGAACTAGTCTACAATGAGCAGTTCTTC
TRBD2 TRBJ2-1 TRBV28 many CASGGGEGPFSNEQFF TGTGCCAGCGGGGGGGGGGAGGGCCCTTTTAGCAATGAGCAGTTCTTC
TRBD2 TRBJ2-4 TRBV3-1 - CASSPGLAGPRNIQYF TGTGCCAGCAGCCCGGGACTAGCGGGCCCCCGGAACATTCAGTACTTC
- TRBJ2-6 TRBV6-6 few CASSYGAWDSSGANVLTF TGTGCCAGCAGTTACGGAGCTTGGGACTCCTCTGGGGCCAACGTCCTGACTTTC
- TRBJ2-7 TRBV18 few CASSPAGTAVSYEQYF TGTGCCAGCTCACCAGCCGGGACCGCAGTCTCCTACGAGCAGTACTTC
TRBD2 TRBJ2-7 TRBV12-3/TRBV12-4 - CASSFHGRIEQYF TGTGCCAGCAGTTTCCACGGGAGGATCGAGCAGTACTTC
TRBD2 TRBJ2-1 TRBV7-9 many CASSLGTSEFSEQFF TGTGCCAGCAGCTTGGGGACTAGCGAGTTCAGTGAGCAGTTCTTC
- TRBJ2-7 TRBV7-2 - CASSLGFGGYEQYF TGTGCCAGCAGCTTAGGATTCGGAGGCTACGAGCAGTACTTC
- TRBJ2-7 TRBV7-8 many CASSRLGGGYYEQYF TGTGCCAGCAGCCGATTGGGGGGTGGCTACTACGAGCAGTACTTC
TRBD1 TRBJ1-1 TRBV6-1 many CASSGRTGRGVETEAFF TGTGCCAGCAGTGGCCGGACAGGGAGGGGAGTGGAAACTGAAGCTTTCTTT
TRBD1 TRBJ2-7 TRBV7-8 - CASSPRDRSYEQYF TGTGCCAGCAGCCCGAGGGACAGATCCTACGAGCAGTACTTC
- TRBJ1-1 TRBV19 - CASSARGAEAFF TGTGCCAGTAGTGCCAGGGGTGCTGAAGCTTTCTTT
- TRBJ2-5 TRBV24-1 few CATSGQYQETQYF TGTGCCACCAGTGGACAGTACCAAGAGACCCAGTACTTC
TRBD2 TRBJ2-2 TRBV6-5 few CASSYLGLAGGNTGELFF TGTGCCAGCAGTTACCTTGGACTAGCGGGGGGGAACACCGGGGAGCTGTTTTTT
TRBD1 TRBJ1-1 TRBV3-1 few CASSHRTGWWTEAFF TGTGCCAGCAGCCACAGGACAGGATGGTGGACTGAAGCTTTCTTT
- TRBJ2-2 TRBV7-9 - CASSVGSHPNTGELFF TGTGCCAGCAGCGTAGGCAGCCACCCGAACACCGGGGAGCTGTTTTTT
- TRBJ1-1 TRBV25-1 - CASSGRGKEAFF TGTGCCAGCAGTGGAAGGGGGAAGGAAGCTTTCTTT
TRBD2 TRBJ2-1 TRBV20-1 - CSVPLAETGNERFF TGCAGTGTTCCGCTAGCGGAGACGGGCAATGAGCGGTTCTTC
- TRBJ2-2 TRBV28 - CASSPDFRSGELFF TGTGCCAGCAGCCCGGACTTTCGTTCCGGGGAGCTGTTTTTT
TRBD1 TRBJ1-1 TRBV5-1 many CASSLVGQGRPNTEAFF TGCGCCAGCAGCTTGGTAGGACAGGGTCGCCCGAACACTGAAGCTTTCTTT
- TRBJ2-7 TRBV12-3/TRBV12-4 few CASSPQGIYEQYF TGTGCCAGCAGTCCGCAGGGGATTTACGAGCAGTACTTC
- TRBJ2-2 TRBV11-2 - CASSKGRSGELFF TGTGCCAGCAGCAAGGGGCGTTCCGGGGAGCTGTTTTTT
TRBD2 TRBJ2-7 TRBV18 few CASSPASGKGGEQYF TGTGCCAGCTCACCGGCTAGCGGGAAGGGGGGCGAGCAGTACTTC
- TRBJ1-2 TRBV9 - CASSVEQDLNYGYTF TGTGCCAGCAGCGTAGAGCAGGACCTTAACTATGGCTACACCTTC
TRBD2 TRBJ2-6 TRBV7-3 - CASLREGGRSPSGANVLTF TGTGCCAGCCTTAGGGAAGGCGGGAGGTCGCCCTCTGGGGCCAACGTCCTGACTTTC
- TRBJ2-2 TRBV28 - CASSSPRFGGPYTGELFF TGTGCCAGCAGTTCCCCTCGGTTCGGGGGGCCATACACCGGGGAGCTGTTTTTT
- TRBJ1-5 TRBV25-1 once CASSEMGSGVNQPQHF TGTGCCAGCAGTGAAATGGGGTCAGGGGTTAATCAGCCCCAGCATTTT
TRBD2 TRBJ2-1 TRBV28 - CASTISDSGSYNEQFF TGTGCCAGCACTATATCAGATAGCGGGAGTTACAATGAGCAGTTCTTC
- TRBJ1-2 TRBV3-1 few CASSPWESDYGYTF TGTGCCAGCAGCCCCTGGGAGTCCGACTATGGCTACACCTTC
TRBD1 TRBJ2-7 TRBV11-2 many CASSRLTGSSYEQYF TGTGCCAGCAGCCGACTGACAGGGAGCTCCTACGAGCAGTACTTC
- TRBJ1-5 TRBV6-5 many CASSYSDSYASPQHF TGTGCCAGCAGTTACTCGGACAGCTATGCCTCGCCCCAGCATTTT
- TRBJ2-1 TRBV20-1 - CSARLIERQFF TGCAGTGCTAGGCTAATTGAGCGGCAGTTCTTC
TRBD1 TRBJ2-7 TRBV30 - CAFGRGTGGYEQYF TGTGCCTTCGGGAGGGGGACAGGGGGTTACGAGCAGTACTTC
- TRBJ2-7 TRBV28 once CASSQSLSEQYF TGTGCCAGCAGTCAGAGCCTAAGCGAGCAGTACTTC
- TRBJ2-7 TRBV2 many CASSGSDNYEQYF TGTGCCAGCAGTGGTTCGGACAACTACGAGCAGTACTTC
- TRBJ2-7 TRBV28 many CASRGDRRTGEQYF TGTGCCAGCAGAGGTGACAGGCGCACTGGCGAGCAGTACTTC
TRBD2 TRBJ2-1 TRBV9 few CASSVGGRRYNEQFF TGTGCCAGCAGCGTGGGCGGGAGAAGGTACAATGAGCAGTTCTTC